This T cell receptor beta chain was captured by sequencing in a study of T-cell memory formation after mild COVID-19. About the study: Clusters were largely donor specific.

General study points: The authors left the SARS-CoV-2 specificity of second-wave clones peaking on day 37 unconfirmed. Those CD4+ clones that contracted were mainly in CM and EM (CD8+ ones in EMRA). Balance between CD4 and CD8 was seen in clones contracting day 15 to 85, and a CD4+ lean was seen in later expanders.

TCRdb used MiXCR to reprocess the 5' RACE reads, holding one entry per CDR3 protein. The sample consists of roughly 250,000 distinct CDR3 sequences, 15% to 20% of them appearing once. A remark on this clonotype: Its antigen is undetermined.

The specimen was PBMCs or a T cell subset sorted from them (not recorded which). This sequence was found in a young man who had mild COVID-19 (a few samples of this study predate the infection). Cell type and time point are not known.

The CDR3 coding sequence is TGTGCCAGCTCACCTAATGGCCAGGGTGAAGCTTTCTTT. This codes for CASSPNGQGEAFF. The rearrangement uses TRBV18 and TRBJ1-1; D possibly corresponds to TRBD1 (5 bases). Between the trimmed V and J ends, which lost 3 bases and 7 bases, there was a span of 12 bases. In germline, CDR1 is KGHSH, CDR2 LQKENI. CDR3 length equals 13 residues.